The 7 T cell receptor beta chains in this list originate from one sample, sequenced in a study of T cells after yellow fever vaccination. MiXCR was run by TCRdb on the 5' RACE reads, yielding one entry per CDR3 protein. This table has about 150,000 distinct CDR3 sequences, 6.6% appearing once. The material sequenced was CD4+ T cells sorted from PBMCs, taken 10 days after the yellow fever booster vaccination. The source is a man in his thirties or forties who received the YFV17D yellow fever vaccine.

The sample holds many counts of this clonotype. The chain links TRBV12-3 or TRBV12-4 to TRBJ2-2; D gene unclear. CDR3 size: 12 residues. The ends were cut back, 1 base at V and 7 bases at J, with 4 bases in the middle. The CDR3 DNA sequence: TGTGCCAGCAGTTTAGGAGGCGGGGAGCTGTTTTTT. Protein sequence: CASSLGGGELFF.

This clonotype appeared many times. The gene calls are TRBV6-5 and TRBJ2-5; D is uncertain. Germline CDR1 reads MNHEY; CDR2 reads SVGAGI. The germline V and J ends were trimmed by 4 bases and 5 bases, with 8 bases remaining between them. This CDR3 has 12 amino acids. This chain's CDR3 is CASSFDRETQYF. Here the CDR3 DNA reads TGTGCCAGCAGTTTCGATCGGGAGACCCAGTACTTC.

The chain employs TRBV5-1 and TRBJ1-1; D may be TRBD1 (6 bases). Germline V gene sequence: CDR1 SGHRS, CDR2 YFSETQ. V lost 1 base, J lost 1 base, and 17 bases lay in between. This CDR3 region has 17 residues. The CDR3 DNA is TGCGCCAGCAGCTTGATTTTGTGGACAGACTCGAACACTGAAGCTTTCTTT. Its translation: CASSLILWTDSNTEAFF.

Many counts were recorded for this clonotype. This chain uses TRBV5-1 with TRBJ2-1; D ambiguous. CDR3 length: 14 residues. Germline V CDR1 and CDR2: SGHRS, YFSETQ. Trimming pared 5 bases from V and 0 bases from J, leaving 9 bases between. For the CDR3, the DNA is TGCGCCAGCAGTGGGGTTAGCTCCTACAATGAGCAGTTCTTC. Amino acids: CASSGVSSYNEQFF.

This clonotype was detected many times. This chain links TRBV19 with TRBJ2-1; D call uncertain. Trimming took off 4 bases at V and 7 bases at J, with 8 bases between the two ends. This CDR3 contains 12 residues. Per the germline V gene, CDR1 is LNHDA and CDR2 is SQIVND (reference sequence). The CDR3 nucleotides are TGTGCCAGTAGTAAAGTAGCAAATGAGCAGTTCTTC. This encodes CASSKVANEQFF.

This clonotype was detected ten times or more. CDR3 residues: CAISESSQRSYEQYF. CDR3 nucleotides: TGTGCCATCAGTGAGTCATCACAGCGCTCCTACGAGCAGTACTTC. The V gene is TRBV10-3, the J gene TRBJ2-7; D gene ambiguous. The CDR3 consists of 15 residues. CDR1 ENHRY and CDR2 SYGVKD come from the germline V gene. V was trimmed by 0 bases and J by 0 bases, leaving 9 bases between them.

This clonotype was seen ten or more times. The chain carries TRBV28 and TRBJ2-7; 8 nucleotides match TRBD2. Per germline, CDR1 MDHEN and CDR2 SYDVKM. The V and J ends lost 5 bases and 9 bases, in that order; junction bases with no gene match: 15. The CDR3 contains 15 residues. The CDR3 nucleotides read TGTGCCAGCAGTACCGACAGAGGACAGCGGGAGCCGCAGTACTTC. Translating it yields CASSTDRGQREPQYF.